Each of the 26 T cell receptor beta chains below was sequenced from the same sample in a study of cytomegalovirus exposure and HLA in healthy donors. PCR amplification relied on 60 Vbeta primers (plus 13 Jbeta primers). Assay: immunoSEQ multiplex PCR; the TCRdb copy retains only in-frame clones and omits some. Of about 200,000 clones in the sample, about 86% were seen once. Sequencing was performed on PBMCs. The receptor set was obtained from a young woman in good health and CMV-seronegative.

This chain connects TRBV29-1 to TRBJ2-6, with D perhaps matching TRBD2 (6 bases). The V end lost 6 bases, the J end lost 2 bases, and 14 bases lay between the germline ends. Germline values: CDR1 SQVTM, CDR2 ANQGSEA. The CDR3 spans 15 residues. CDR3 residues: CSVGGELTGANVLTF. CDR3 coding DNA: TGCAGCGTAGGAGGGGAACTAACTGGGGCCAACGTCCTGACTTTC. Drawing the rest from reference TRBV29-1 and TRBJ2-6, the complete variable domain is SAVISQKPSRDICQRGTSLTIQCQVDSQVTMMFWYRQQPGQSLTLIATANQGSEATYESGFVIDKFPISRPNLTFSTLTVSNMSPEDSSIYLCSVGGELTGANVLTFGAGSRLTVL.

This clone was observed a few times. The chain recombines TRBV5-6 with TRBJ2-4; D ambiguous. Trimming removed 3 bases at V and 11 bases at J, with 12 bases between. The CDR3 is made up of 12 amino acids. The V gene's germline CDR1 is SGHDT and CDR2 YYEEEE. CDR3 residues: CASSYKRKVQYF. The CDR3 nucleotides are TGTGCCAGCAGCTACAAGCGAAAGGTTCAGTACTTC. Variable domain in full (rest from reference TRBV5-6 and TRBJ2-4): DAGVTQSPTHLIKTRGQQVTLRCSPKSGHDTVSWYQQALGQGPQFIFQYYEEEERQRGNFPDRFSGHQFPNYSSELNVNALLLGDSALYLCASSYKRKVQYFGAGTRLSVL.

The genes are TRBV5-1 and TRBJ2-1; 11 bases line up with TRBD2. The CDR3 runs 14 residues. Germline V gene sequence: CDR1 SGHRS, CDR2 YFSETQ. J lost 10 bases, V lost 0 bases, and 3 bases had no gene match. The DNA for the CDR3 is TGCGCCAGCAGCTTGGTAATAGCGGGAGGGGAGCAGTTCTTC. This encodes CASSLVIAGGEQFF. The variable domain in full, completed from reference TRBV5-1 and TRBJ2-1, reads KAGVTQTPRYLIKTRGQQVTLSCSPISGHRSVSWYQQTPGQGLQFLFEYFSETQRNKGNFPGRFSGRQFSNSRSEMNVSTLELGDSALYLCASSLVIAGGEQFFGPGTRLTVL.

This chain uses TRBV5-1 with TRBJ1-3; 8 bases fit TRBD1. CDR1 SGHRS and CDR2 YFSETQ come from the germline V gene. This CDR3 is 16 amino acids long. V was pared by 0 bases and J by 0 bases, with 2 bases of the junction left unmatched. CDR3 sequence: CASSLVQGVSGNTIYF. CDR3 nucleotide sequence: TGCGCCAGCAGCTTGGTACAGGGGGTCTCTGGAAACACCATATATTTT.

This CDR3 reads CASSPAKGAGNTIYF. The CDR3 coding sequence is TGTGCCAGCTCACCGGCTAAGGGGGCAGGAAACACCATATATTTT. The chain combines TRBV18 with TRBJ1-3, with 7 bases lining up with TRBD1. V dropped 3 bases and J dropped 4; count of bases not matched to a gene: 6. The CDR3 consists of 15 residues. Germline CDR1 and CDR2: KGHSH and LQKENI.

J is TRBJ1-4 and V is TRBV9; D not resolved. Per the germline V gene, CDR1 is SGDLS and CDR2 is YYNGEE. There are 15 residues in the CDR3. Trimming shortened V by 1 base and J by 0 bases, and 7 bases separated the two germline ends. CDR3 amino acids: CASSVQAATNEKLFF. The DNA of the CDR3 is TGTGCCAGCAGCGTACAGGCTGCAACTAATGAAAAACTGTTTTTT. Using reference TRBV9 and TRBJ1-4 for the parts outside the CDR3, the full variable domain is DSGVTQTPKHLITATGQRVTLRCSPRSGDLSVYWYQQSLDQGLQFLIQYYNGEERAKGNILERFSAQQFPDLHSELNLSSLELGDSALYFCASSVQAATNEKLFFGSGTQLSVL.

The chain recombines TRBV9 with TRBJ2-1; 7 bases are shared with TRBD2. Germline-derived CDR1 and CDR2 are SGDLS and YYNGEE. Trimming removed 3 bases from V and 4 bases from J; junction bases left unmatched: 4. CDR3 size: 14 residues. CDR3 nucleotide sequence: TGTGCCAGCAGCGCTAGCGGATCTTACAATGAGCAGTTCTTC. Its translation: CASSASGSYNEQFF.

The genes are TRBV5-1 and TRBJ2-2; D may be TRBD2 (6 bases). The CDR3 sequence is 14 residues long. CDR1 is SGHRS, CDR2 YFSETQ, per germline. V lost 2 bases, J lost 5 bases, and 10 bases lay in between. The CDR3 coding sequence is TGCGCCAGCAGCTTCTGGGACTCAACCGGGGAGCTGTTTTTT. Its protein product is CASSFWDSTGELFF.

J is TRBJ2-7 and V is TRBV5-4, with D perhaps TRBD2 (7 bases). Germline V gene sequence: CDR1 SGHNT, CDR2 YYREEE (reference sequence). The CDR3 has 15 amino acids. V lost 3 bases, J lost 2 bases, and 15 bases lay in between. Here the CDR3 DNA reads TGTGCCAGCAGCTCCCGGGCGGGGGCAACCTACGAGCAGTACTTC. Amino acid sequence: CASSSRAGATYEQYF.

CDR3: CASARGGPNTEAFF. CDR3 DNA: TGCGCCAGCGCCCGTGGGGGCCCGAACACTGAAGCTTTCTTT. The chain combines TRBV4-1 with TRBJ1-1, with a tentative D call TRBD1 (6 bases). The V end lost 8 bases, the J end lost 1 base, and 14 bases lay between the germline ends. The CDR3 has 14 residues. The germline gives CDR1 MGHRA, CDR2 YSYEKL.

The chain employs TRBV2 and TRBJ2-7; 14 nucleotides agree with TRBD2. Germline V gene lookup returns CDR1 SNHLY and CDR2 FYNNEI. CDR3 length: 14 residues. V dropped 6 bases and J dropped 5; count of bases not matched to a gene: 3. The CDR3 region is CASRAGLAGDEQYF. The CDR3 nucleotides are TGTGCCAGCAGGGCGGGACTAGCGGGAGACGAGCAGTACTTC.

The gene calls are TRBV23-1 and TRBJ2-1; 7 bases agree with TRBD1. TRBV23-1 is known as an ORF, though its function is uncertain. The CDR3 covers 15 residues. J lost 8 bases, V lost 2 bases, and 9 bases had no gene match. The DNA of the CDR3 is TGCGCCAGCAGTCAAAACCCGACCACAGGGGATGAGCAGTTCTTC. It translates to CASSQNPTTGDEQFF.

The chain joins TRBV7-2 to TRBJ2-5, with 10 bases identical to TRBD1. V was clipped by 5 bases and J by 5 bases; unmatched bases: 8. This CDR3 is built from 15 residues. Germline V gene lookup returns CDR1 SGHTA and CDR2 FQGNSA. In nucleotides, the CDR3 is TGTGCCAGCAGCCGGGACAGGGGCTTCACGGAGACCCAGTACTTC. Translating it yields CASSRDRGFTETQYF.

The table lists this clone with a count of one. The chain recombines TRBV18 with TRBJ1-2; no reliable D call. With 0 bases removed from V and 4 bases from J, the gap between germline ends came to 9 bases. The CDR3 has 14 amino acids. Germline CDR1 reads KGHSH; CDR2 reads LQKENI. The CDR3 loop reads CASSPPGGSYGYTF. The CDR3 DNA follows: TGTGCCAGCTCACCACCGGGAGGAAGCTATGGCTACACCTTC.

The J gene is TRBJ2-3, the V gene TRBV11-3; weak D call: TRBD2 (6 bases). CDR1 is SGHNT and CDR2 is YENEEA in the germline V gene. The CDR3 has 14 amino acids. With 5 bases removed from V and 2 bases from J, the gap between germline ends came to 11 bases. CDR3 sequence: CASSPGLSTDTQYF. In DNA form, the CDR3 reads TGTGCCAGCAGCCCAGGACTATCCACAGATACGCAGTATTTT.

The chain uses TRBV4-2 and TRBJ2-2; tentatively, D is TRBD2 (6 bases). V lost 5 bases to trimming and J lost 1 base, with 8 bases between them. The CDR3 length is 14 residues. Germline assignment: CDR1 LGHNA and CDR2 YNFKEQ. This chain's CDR3 is CASSAGRNTGELFF. The CDR3 DNA follows: TGTGCCAGCAGCGCGGGACGGAACACCGGGGAGCTGTTTTTT.

The V gene is TRBV9, the J gene TRBJ2-2, with 7 bases aligning to TRBD1. The length of the CDR3 is 16 residues. Germline CDR1 is SGDLS and CDR2 is YYNGEE. V lost 2 bases, J lost 1 base, and 5 bases stayed unmatched. CDR3 region: CASSVGQWENTGELFF. The CDR3 DNA sequence: TGTGCCAGCAGCGTGGGACAGTGGGAGAACACCGGGGAGCTGTTTTTT.

The genes are TRBV28 and TRBJ1-1, with a possible D match to TRBD1 (5 bases). Trimming pared 6 bases from V and 4 bases from J, leaving 24 bases between. Germline V gives CDR1 MDHEN, CDR2 SYDVKM. The CDR3 contains 17 residues. DNA of the CDR3: TGTGCCAGCAGGGACAACCGCGGGACTTCGGGATTCACTGAAGCTTTCTTT. Protein sequence: CASRDNRGTSGFTEAFF.

This clone was detected a few times. The rearrangement uses TRBV19 and TRBJ1-2; D remains ambiguous. In germline, CDR1 is LNHDA, CDR2 SQIVND (reference sequence). V was clipped by 4 bases and J by 5 bases, with 8 bases between them. The CDR3 covers 12 residues. The CDR3, as DNA: TGTGCCAGTAGTAACCCAGGTTATGGCTACACCTTC. It encodes CASSNPGYGYTF. Full variable domain (missing parts from reference TRBV19 and TRBJ1-2): DGGITQSPKYLFRKEGQNVTLSCEQNLNHDAMYWYRQDPGQGLRLIYYSQIVNDFQKGDIAEGYSVSREKKESFPLTVTSAQKNPTAFYLCASSNPGYGYTFGSGTRLTVV.

The genes are TRBV6-1 and TRBJ1-1; 8 bases are shared with TRBD1. Germline V gene sequence: CDR1 MNHNS, CDR2 SASEGT. This CDR3 is built from 15 residues. Unmatched junction bases numbered 12, after V lost 6 bases and J lost 6 bases. The CDR3 spells CASRILDRGVAEAFF. DNA of the CDR3: TGTGCCAGCAGGATCCTTGACAGGGGAGTGGCTGAAGCTTTCTTT.

This rearrangement joins TRBV6-6 to TRBJ2-3; D uncertain. V lost 2 bases, J lost 2 bases, and 8 bases lay in between. Germline CDR1 reads MNHNY; CDR2 reads SVGAGI (reference sequence). The CDR3 spans 14 residues. Written as DNA, the CDR3 is TGTGCCAGCAGTTACGCGGCGGCCACAGATACGCAGTATTTT. Translating gives CASSYAAATDTQYF.

This clone occurred once. This chain joins TRBV7-6 and TRBJ2-6, with 8 bases matching TRBD1. Germline trimming cut 4 bases from V and 0 bases from J; bases unmatched to any gene: 5. Germline CDR1 is SGHVS and CDR2 is FNYEAQ. CDR3 length: 17 amino acids. For the CDR3, the DNA is TGTGCCAGCAGCTCCGGGACAGGTCGCTCTGGGGCCAACGTCCTGACTTTC. Protein sequence: CASSSGTGRSGANVLTF.

The rearrangement joins TRBV5-1 to TRBJ2-1; D perhaps matches TRBD2 (6 bases). This CDR3 has 16 amino acids. Trimming left V 2 bases short and J 5 bases short, with 17 bases between. CDR1 is SGHRS, CDR2 YFSETQ, per germline. The CDR3 nucleotides are TGCGCCAGCAGCTTAGGAATAGCGGCTTTGGACAATGAGCAGTTCTTC. As protein: CASSLGIAALDNEQFF.

The chain employs TRBV18 and TRBJ2-5, with 11 bases aligning to TRBD1. Germline CDR1 reads KGHSH; CDR2 reads LQKENI. The V segment lost 3 bases and the J segment 3 bases; nucleotides outside the gene matches: 6. The CDR3 has 16 amino acids. CDR3 DNA: TGTGCCAGCTCACCCGGGACAGGGGGTTTTAAAGAGACCCAGTACTTC. It translates to CASSPGTGGFKETQYF.

V usage is TRBV6-5 and J usage is TRBJ2-3; the match to TRBD2 covers 7 bases. Germline lookup yields CDR1 MNHEY and CDR2 SVGAGI. The V gene end was trimmed by 2 bases and the J gene end by 3 bases; junction bases not matched to a gene: 2. This CDR3 has 14 amino acids. CDR3 protein: CASSYGGVTDTQYF. CDR3 nucleotide sequence: TGTGCCAGCAGTTACGGGGGGGTGACAGATACGCAGTATTTT.

V gene TRBV28 combines with J gene TRBJ2-7; D might be TRBD1 (5 bases). CDR1 and CDR2 (germline): MDHEN, SYDVKM. V dropped 3 bases and J dropped 2 bases, with 8 bases sitting between them. The CDR3 totals 13 residues. The CDR3 region is CASSFQGPYEQYF. The CDR3 DNA follows: TGTGCCAGCAGTTTCCAGGGTCCCTACGAGCAGTACTTC.